Listed here are 24 T cell receptor beta chains from one sample, sequenced in a study of shared clonotypes between healthy human individuals. Produced via immunoSEQ multiplex PCR; TCRdb's table is partial and in-frame only. The table shows about 470,000 clones, with 70% to 80% occurring only once. Sequenced input: PBMCs. The receptors here all came from a middle-aged woman in good health. Some clones in this sample may be carry-over from other donors' samples.

A word on this clone: This likely reflects a read error, since a far larger clone is one base away. The chain recombines TRBV14 with TRBJ1-5; D possibly corresponds to TRBD1 (5 bases). Germline CDR1 and CDR2: SGHDN and FVKESK. The CDR3 is made up of 19 amino acids. The V gene lost 3 bases and the J gene lost 2 bases, with 23 bases spanning the gap. CDR3 DNA: TGTGCCAGCAGCCACTCGACACTTCAGGGCGTCTTCGGCAATCAGCCCCAGCATTTT. It yields the protein CASSHSTLQGVFGNQPQHF. The full variable domain, completed using reference TRBV14 and TRBJ1-5, is EAGVTQFPSHSVIEKGQTVTLRCDPISGHDNLYWYRRVMGKEIKFLLHFVKESKQDESGMPNNRFLAERTGGTYSTLKVQPAELEDSGVYFCASSHSTLQGVFGNQPQHFGDGTRLSIL.

This chain links TRBV27 with TRBJ2-7; tentative D call: TRBD2 (5 bases). Germline V gives CDR1 MNHEY, CDR2 SMNVEV (reference sequence). The CDR3 is 12 residues long. V gave up 5 bases and J gave up 4 bases, with 9 bases separating them. This CDR3 reads CASSRRGYEQYF. Written as DNA, the CDR3 is TGTGCCAGCAGTCGGAGAGGGTACGAGCAGTACTTC.

This clone was seen a handful of times. V is TRBV7-8 and J is TRBJ2-5; perhaps TRBD2 as D (6 bases). Germline CDR1 SGHVS, CDR2 FQNEAQ. CDR3 length equals 16 residues. V shed 5 bases and J shed 4 bases, with 20 bases lying between them. The CDR3 is CASSRSKTLGGETQYF. DNA for the CDR3: TGTGCCAGCAGCCGCAGTAAGACACTGGGGGGAGAGACCCAGTACTTC.

This clone came up many times. This sequence joins TRBV5-4 and TRBJ2-3; D gene unclear. CDR1 is SGHNT, CDR2 YYREEE, per germline (reference sequence). Trimming cost V 2 bases and J 2 bases, with 18 bases left between them. CDR3 size: 17 residues. This chain's CDR3 is CASSLSGSSSHTDTQYF. CDR3 bases: TGTGCCAGCAGCTTAAGTGGGTCTAGTTCTCACACAGATACGCAGTATTTT.

CDR3 sequence (DNA): TGTGCCAGCAGCAGAACGGACGGCTACGAGCAGTACTTC. Encoded protein: CASSRTDGYEQYF. This chain uses TRBV7-6 with TRBJ2-7, with D unresolved. There are 13 residues in the CDR3. The ends were cut back, 5 bases at V and 3 bases at J, with 11 bases in the middle. CDR1 and CDR2 (germline): SGHVS, FNYEAQ.

This clone has at least ten counts. This rearrangement joins TRBV2 to TRBJ1-3, with D unclear. CDR1 and CDR2 from the germline V gene are SNHLY and FYNNEI. Between the trimmed V and J ends, which lost 7 bases and 0 bases, there was a span of 13 bases. The CDR3 totals 15 residues. CDR3 nucleotides: TGTGCCAGCAAACAGTCTCGGAGCTCTGGAAACACCATATATTTT. Encoded protein: CASKQSRSSGNTIYF.

The V and J genes are TRBV13 and TRBJ2-7, with 10 bases that match TRBD1. The CDR3 extends over 13 amino acids. With V trimmed by 5 bases and J by 9 bases, 7 bases remained unmatched. Germline V gene data show CDR1 as PRHDT and CDR2 as FYEKMQ (reference sequence). Written as DNA, the CDR3 is TGTGCCAGCAGCCCGGGACAGGGGTTCCCGCAGTACTTC. As protein: CASSPGQGFPQYF.

The rearrangement joins TRBV5-4 to TRBJ1-3; a possible D gene is TRBD1 (5 bases). In germline, CDR1 is SGHNT, CDR2 YYREEE (reference sequence). V was pared by 0 bases and J by 4 bases, with 14 bases between. This CDR3 comprises 16 residues. As DNA, the CDR3 is TGTGCCAGCAGCTTGGGTGGGACCGGAGCGGGAAACACCATATATTTT. Translated, it gives CASSLGGTGAGNTIYF.

V gene TRBV6-5 combines with J gene TRBJ2-7, with D possibly called TRBD1 or TRBD2 (5 bases each). V was trimmed by 7 bases and J by 0 bases, leaving 7 bases between them. The CDR3 loop spans 12 amino acids. Germline CDR1 is MNHEY and CDR2 is SVGAGI. This chain's CDR3 is CASNGASYEQYF. CDR3 nucleotides: TGTGCCAGCAACGGGGCCTCCTACGAGCAGTACTTC.

This clone was found once. J is TRBJ2-2 and V is TRBV11-2; a possible D gene is TRBD1 (5 bases). Per germline, CDR1 SGHAT and CDR2 FQNNGV. This CDR3 spans 15 amino acids. Deletions cut 2 bases from V and 2 bases from J, with 9 bases between. DNA for the CDR3: TGTGCCAGCAGCTTACCCGGACAAAACACCGGGGAGCTGTTTTTT. This gives the protein CASSLPGQNTGELFF.

The V call is TRBV5-1, the J call TRBJ2-7; D is unresolved. This CDR3 contains 15 residues. V lost 0 bases and J 3 bases, leaving 13 bases between the germline ends. Per the germline V gene, CDR1 is SGHRS and CDR2 is YFSETQ. CDR3 amino acids: CASSLADLVNYEQYF. In nucleotides, the CDR3 is TGCGCCAGCAGCTTGGCCGATCTAGTTAACTACGAGCAGTACTTC.

The chain is built from TRBV5-4 and TRBJ2-5, with 7 bases fitting TRBD2. The CDR3 loop spans 15 amino acids. Germline CDR1 SGHNT, CDR2 YYREEE (reference sequence). V was pared by 4 bases and J by 1 base, with 7 bases of the junction left unmatched. The CDR3 protein is CASSLPGGLQETQYF. The CDR3 nucleotides read TGTGCCAGCAGCCTGCCGGGGGGACTCCAAGAGACCCAGTACTTC.

The chain couples TRBV11-2 to TRBJ1-2, with TRBD1 as a possible D gene (5 bases). Germline V gene sequence: CDR1 SGHAT, CDR2 FQNNGV. V lost 8 bases, J lost 5 bases, and 21 bases lay in between. The CDR3 is made up of 15 amino acids. CDR3 loop: CASGGFGGVRYGYTF. CDR3 coding DNA: TGTGCCAGCGGCGGATTTGGGGGGGTTCGATATGGCTACACCTTC.

This chain connects TRBV5-6 to TRBJ2-6; 9 bases line up with TRBD1. Losses at the gene ends were 1 base for V and 1 base for J; bases not matched to a gene: 3. The CDR3 spans 17 residues. Per the germline V gene, CDR1 is SGHDT and CDR2 is YYEEEE. CDR3 in DNA: TGTGCCAGCAGCTTGAGAGGACAGGGGTCTGGGGCCAACGTCCTGACTTTC. This gives the protein CASSLRGQGSGANVLTF.

In its sample, this clone was seen a few times. V is TRBV6-5 and J is TRBJ2-6; D gene unclear. Germline assignment: CDR1 MNHEY and CDR2 SVGAGI. V was shortened by 2 bases and J by 2 bases, with 7 bases between the two germline ends. The CDR3 is made up of 15 amino acids. The CDR3 loop is CASSYMIAGANVLTF. The CDR3 bases are TGTGCCAGCAGTTACATGATTGCTGGGGCCAACGTCCTGACTTTC.

The genes are TRBV28 and TRBJ1-4, with D maybe TRBD1 (5 bases). The germline V gene has CDR1 MDHEN and CDR2 SYDVKM. This CDR3 has 15 residues. With 4 bases removed from V and 4 bases from J, the gap between germline ends came to 13 bases. As DNA, the CDR3 is TGTGCCAGCAGTTCCCCGACAGCGCTTAATGAAAAACTGTTTTTT. Translated: CASSSPTALNEKLFF.

The rearrangement joins TRBV10-3 to TRBJ1-2; 8 nucleotides line up with TRBD1. V trimming: 4 bases; J trimming: 0 bases; junction bases outside the gene matches: 7. This CDR3 region has 16 residues. Looked up from germline, CDR1 is ENHRY and CDR2 is SYGVKD. CDR3 residues: CAISVWGTGPNYGYTF. The CDR3 DNA is TGTGCCATCAGTGTATGGGGGACAGGCCCTAACTATGGCTACACCTTC.

The chain recombines TRBV29-1 with TRBJ2-7, with TRBD2 matching 10 bases. Trimming cost V 2 bases and J 3 bases; bases outside gene matches: 1. This CDR3 has 13 amino acids. CDR1 SQVTM and CDR2 ANQGSEA come from the germline V gene. CDR3 sequence reads: CSVELAGGYEQYF. CDR3 sequence (DNA): TGCAGCGTTGAATTAGCGGGGGGCTACGAGCAGTACTTC.

The V and J genes are TRBV2 and TRBJ2-5; D uncertain. The CDR3 runs to 12 residues. Germline loops: CDR1 SNHLY, CDR2 FYNNEI. Deletions cut 5 bases from V and 5 bases from J, with 9 bases between. The CDR3 nucleotides read TGTGCCAGCAGTTTCGAACAGGAGACCCAGTACTTC. It encodes CASSFEQETQYF.

CDR3 in DNA: TGCGCCAGCAGCCAACGGGCCTCCTTGTGGACTGAAGCTTTCTTT. This codes for CASSQRASLWTEAFF. This chain uses TRBV4-1 with TRBJ1-1; D uncertain. This CDR3 has 15 amino acids. The germline V gene has CDR1 MGHRA and CDR2 YSYEKL. V lost 2 bases, J lost 5 bases, and 15 bases lay in between.

The J gene is TRBJ2-7, the V gene TRBV2, with D unclear. The length of the CDR3 is 12 residues. Looked up from germline, CDR1 is SNHLY and CDR2 is FYNNEI. The V end lost 6 bases, the J end lost 0 bases, and 6 bases lay between the germline ends. The CDR3: CASRAYSYEQYF. The CDR3 DNA reads TGTGCCAGCAGGGCGTACTCCTACGAGCAGTACTTC.

Regarding this clone: Other DNA sequences within the sample encode an identical CDR3. The DNA of the CDR3 is TGTGCCTGGAGTGCGACCAGCTACGAGCAGTACTTC. The encoded protein is CAWSATSYEQYF. The chain recombines TRBV30 with TRBJ2-7; D is unclear. The CDR3 contains 12 residues. The germline V gene has CDR1 GTSNPN and CDR2 SVGIG (reference sequence). The V end was cut by 1 base, the J end by 3 bases, with 7 bases between.

The J gene is TRBJ2-6, the V gene TRBV27; D is undetermined. CDR3 length equals 16 residues. The germline CDR1 and CDR2 sequences are MNHEY and SMNVEV (reference sequence). Trimming took 5 bases from V and 2 from J, leaving 13 bases between them. This CDR3 reads CASSPSLNPGANVLTF. The CDR3 DNA is TGTGCCAGCAGTCCCAGCCTCAATCCTGGGGCCAACGTCCTGACTTTC. Based on the CDR3 plus reference TRBV27 and TRBJ2-6, the full variable domain is EAQVTQNPRYLITVTGKKLTVTCSQNMNHEYMSWYRQDPGLGLRQIYYSMNVEVTDKGDVPEGYKVSRKEKRNFPLILESPSPNQTSLYFCASSPSLNPGANVLTFGAGSRLTVL.

This chain connects TRBV27 to TRBJ2-7, with 7 bases lining up with TRBD2. CDR3 size: 17 residues. Per germline, CDR1 MNHEY and CDR2 SMNVEV (reference sequence). J was trimmed by 3 bases and V by 5 bases; bases with no gene match: 16. The CDR3 DNA sequence: TGTGCCAGCAGTCGAAAAGAGGGCGGGAGTAGCGTCTACGAGCAGTACTTC. It translates to CASSRKEGGSSVYEQYF.